Following are 25 T cell receptor beta chains from one sample sequenced in a study of OX40 agonist ivuxolimab in advanced cancers. TCRdb keeps only in-frame clones here, not all; method: immunoSEQ multiplex PCR. Among roughly 25,000 clones listed, around 82% were seen once. The source material was CD4+ or CD8+ T cells sorted from blood, sampled in a trial of the OX40 agonist ivuxolimab. The origin of the receptors is an adult with an advanced solid tumor such as melanoma, head and neck, liver or kidney cancer.

The genes are TRBV5-6 and TRBJ1-1; D is undetermined. Trimming shortened V by 2 bases and J by 0 bases, and 8 bases separated the two germline ends. This CDR3 has 14 residues. The germline CDR1 and CDR2 sequences are SGHDT and YYEEEE. The CDR3 DNA sequence: TGTGCCAGCAGCTTCAGGTCCCTGAACACTGAAGCTTTCTTT. As protein: CASSFRSLNTEAFF.

The DNA of the CDR3 is TGTGCCAGCAGCTTATCAGAGACCCAGTACTTC. Translating it yields CASSLSETQYF. V gene TRBV5-5 combines with J gene TRBJ2-5, with D unresolved. The CDR3 contains 11 residues. Germline CDR1 reads SGHKS; CDR2 reads YYEKEE (reference sequence). V lost 2 bases and J 4 bases, leaving 3 bases between the germline ends.

The chain couples TRBV9 to TRBJ2-5; 8 bases map to TRBD1. The CDR3 runs to 13 residues. Germline loops: CDR1 SGDLS, CDR2 YYNGEE. Losses at the gene ends were 4 bases for V and 2 bases for J; bases not matched to a gene: 1. The CDR3 DNA sequence: TGTGCCAGCAGCTACAGGGGGCAAGAGACCCAGTACTTC. Protein product: CASSYRGQETQYF.

This chain links TRBV5-4 with TRBJ1-2; D unclear. V was clipped by 2 bases and J by 8 bases, with 10 bases between them. Germline V gene lookup returns CDR1 SGHNT and CDR2 YYREEE (reference sequence). This CDR3 is built from 12 residues. Written as DNA, the CDR3 is TGTGCCAGCAGCTTCGGTCGTGAGGGCTACACCTTC. Amino acids: CASSFGREGYTF.

The chain recombines TRBV9 with TRBJ1-1; 7 bases line up with TRBD1. This CDR3 has 15 amino acids. In germline, CDR1 is SGDLS, CDR2 YYNGEE. V lost 0 bases to trimming and J lost 4 bases; unmatched junction nucleotides: 6. The CDR3 spells CASSVVDRSATEAFF. The DNA of the CDR3 is TGTGCCAGCAGCGTAGTGGACAGGTCGGCCACTGAAGCTTTCTTT.

This clone was observed a handful of times. V usage is TRBV5-6 and J usage is TRBJ2-4, with TRBD1 as a possible D gene (7 bases). The V end lost 7 bases, the J end lost 8 bases, and 16 bases lay between the germline ends. The CDR3 has 13 residues. Germline CDR1 reads SGHDT; CDR2 reads YYEEEE. The CDR3 nucleotides are TGTGCCAGCGGCCGACAGGGCGGGGACATTCAGTACTTC. It codes for CASGRQGGDIQYF.

The chain has TRBV5-8 and TRBJ2-4; D perhaps matches TRBD1 (5 bases). The CDR3 contains 14 residues. The V gene lost 7 bases and the J gene lost 0 bases, with 11 bases spanning the gap. Germline V gene data show CDR1 as SGHTS and CDR2 as YDEGEE. DNA for the CDR3: TGTGCCAGCGTAACTCAGGGAGCCAAAAACATTCAGTACTTC. This sequence encodes CASVTQGAKNIQYF.

This rearrangement joins TRBV5-4 to TRBJ1-1; 8 positions agree with TRBD1. The germline V gene has CDR1 SGHNT and CDR2 YYREEE (reference sequence). This CDR3 comprises 14 residues. Unmatched junction bases numbered 8, after V lost 4 bases and J lost 6 bases. The CDR3 region is CASSPRTGTPEAFF. DNA of the CDR3: TGTGCCAGCAGCCCCCGGACAGGGACCCCTGAAGCTTTCTTT. Full variable domain (rest looked up from reference TRBV5-4 and TRBJ1-1): ETGVTQSPTHLIKTRGQQVTLRCSSQSGHNTVSWYQQALGQGPQFIFQYYREEENGRGNFPPRFSGLQFPNYSSELNVNALELDDSALYLCASSPRTGTPEAFFGQGTRLTVV.

The chain is built from TRBV7-6 and TRBJ2-5, with 16 bases fitting TRBD2. This CDR3 has 18 amino acids. The germline V gene has CDR1 SGHVS and CDR2 FNYEAQ. Germline trimming cut 5 bases from V and 5 bases from J; bases unmatched to any gene: 11. DNA for the CDR3: TGTGCCAGCAGCCAAACAGGGACTAGCGGGAGGGTCCGGGAGACCCAGTACTTC. Its protein product is CASSQTGTSGRVRETQYF.

The V and J genes are TRBV10-3 and TRBJ2-7; D possibly uses TRBD1 or TRBD2 (5 bases each). The CDR3 loop spans 14 amino acids. Per the germline V gene, CDR1 is ENHRY and CDR2 is SYGVKD. V was shortened by 7 bases and J by 2 bases, with 15 bases between the two germline ends. CDR3 in DNA: TGTGCCATCAAATTAGGGGCGGGCGCCTACGAGCAGTACTTC. It codes for CAIKLGAGAYEQYF.

A single count supports this clone. This chain joins TRBV6-5 and TRBJ2-7; D is unresolved. Germline values: CDR1 MNHEY, CDR2 SVGAGI. The germline V and J ends were trimmed by 7 bases and 0 bases, with 13 bases remaining between them. The CDR3 spans 14 residues. CDR3 bases: TGTGCCAGCAAAGTACTCCTCAGCTCCTACGAGCAGTACTTC. Translated, it gives CASKVLLSSYEQYF.

V usage is TRBV5-1 and J usage is TRBJ2-2; D call uncertain. The CDR3 covers 13 residues. CDR1 is SGHRS, CDR2 YFSETQ, per germline. The V and J ends lost 0 bases and 3 bases respectively, with 3 bases between them. CDR3 sequence (DNA): TGCGCCAGCAGCTTGGGGTACACCGGGGAGCTGTTTTTT. Amino acids: CASSLGYTGELFF.

This clone was recorded once. V gene TRBV14 combines with J gene TRBJ2-1; D uncertain. V was clipped by 0 bases and J by 4 bases, with 13 bases between them. Germline V gene lookup returns CDR1 SGHDN and CDR2 FVKESK. The CDR3 runs 16 residues. The DNA of the CDR3 is TGTGCCAGCAGCCAAGAGCCGGTAGCTAGGTACAATGAGCAGTTCTTC. It encodes CASSQEPVARYNEQFF.

This chain joins TRBV7-9 and TRBJ2-1; the D is unclear. Germline CDR1 is SEHNR and CDR2 is FQNEAQ (reference sequence). The CDR3 spans 10 residues. Trimming took off 0 bases at V and 15 bases at J, with 6 bases between the two ends. CDR3 loop: CASSLAQVFF. The CDR3 nucleotides are TGTGCCAGCAGCTTAGCGCAGGTGTTCTTC.

The rearrangement uses TRBV5-6 and TRBJ1-2; 8 bases are shared with TRBD1. The V gene end was trimmed by 3 bases and the J gene end by 3 bases; junction bases not matched to a gene: 7. Germline V gene sequence: CDR1 SGHDT, CDR2 YYEEEE. The CDR3 totals 15 residues. The CDR3 is CASSSGSGGYYGYTF. The CDR3 nucleotides are TGTGCCAGCAGCTCTGGGTCAGGGGGCTACTATGGCTACACCTTC. Combining the CDR3 with reference TRBV5-6 and TRBJ1-2 gives the whole variable domain DAGVTQSPTHLIKTRGQQVTLRCSPKSGHDTVSWYQQALGQGPQFIFQYYEEEERQRGNFPDRFSGHQFPNYSSELNVNALLLGDSALYLCASSSGSGGYYGYTFGSGTRLTVV.

The chain has TRBV14 and TRBJ2-3; TRBD1 is a possible D gene (5 bases). Germline V gene lookup returns CDR1 SGHDN and CDR2 FVKESK. V was pared by 0 bases and J by 8 bases, with 9 bases between. This CDR3 is built from 13 residues. The CDR3: CASSQDWQGTQYF. The CDR3 DNA follows: TGTGCCAGCAGCCAAGATTGGCAGGGTACGCAGTATTTT.

Only a few counts were recorded for this clone. The genes are TRBV5-6 and TRBJ1-3; 7 nucleotides match TRBD1. Germline V lookup: CDR1 SGHDT, CDR2 YYEEEE. The CDR3 is 16 residues long. J was trimmed by 2 bases and V by 3 bases; bases with no gene match: 8. In DNA form, the CDR3 reads TGTGCCAGCAGCTACCAGGGGGTTTGGGCTGGAAACACCATATATTTT. This sequence encodes CASSYQGVWAGNTIYF.

A few counts support this clone. The V gene is TRBV19, the J gene TRBJ1-2; 11 bases fit TRBD1. Looked up from germline, CDR1 is LNHDA and CDR2 is SQIVND (reference sequence). This CDR3 is 15 amino acids long. V shed 2 bases and J 4 bases; nucleotides not matched to a gene: 3. The CDR3 DNA is TGTGCCAGTAGTATATTGGGGACAGGGGGCTATGGCTACACCTTC. Amino acid sequence: CASSILGTGGYGYTF.

This sequence joins TRBV28 and TRBJ1-4; D gene ambiguous. Trimming removed 6 bases from V and 8 bases from J, with 16 bases in between. The length of the CDR3 is 14 residues. Germline CDR1 MDHEN, CDR2 SYDVKM. The CDR3 is CASRPYGWQEKLFF. The DNA for the CDR3 is TGTGCCAGCAGACCCTACGGGTGGCAGGAAAAACTGTTTTTT.

The gene calls are TRBV7-9 and TRBJ2-1; no definite D call. The germline V gene has CDR1 SEHNR and CDR2 FQNEAQ (reference sequence). This CDR3 comprises 12 residues. Trimming took off 3 bases at V and 8 bases at J, with 8 bases between the two ends. DNA for the CDR3: TGTGCCAGCAGCTTTGGACGGGATGAGCAGTTCTTC. Amino acids: CASSFGRDEQFF.

The chain joins TRBV28 to TRBJ2-5, with TRBD1 matching over 12 bases. The V segment lost 1 base and the J segment 5 bases; nucleotides outside the gene matches: 8. The CDR3 has 17 residues. Germline values: CDR1 MDHEN, CDR2 SYDVKM. CDR3 sequence: CASSLYMGQGAGETQYF. CDR3 DNA: TGTGCCAGCAGTTTATATATGGGACAGGGGGCCGGTGAGACCCAGTACTTC.

CDR3 in amino acids: CASAPSGSRLETQYF. In nucleotides, the CDR3 is TGTGCCAGCGCCCCTAGCGGGAGTCGGTTGGAGACCCAGTACTTC. The chain uses TRBV7-3 and TRBJ2-5; 10 bases line up with TRBD2. The trim removed 8 bases at V and 5 bases at J, leaving 11 bases unmatched. CDR1 and CDR2 (germline): SGHTA, FQGTGA. This CDR3 is built from 15 residues.

This sequence joins TRBV7-8 and TRBJ2-7; 8 bases map to TRBD2. CDR3 length equals 15 residues. The trim removed 2 bases at V and 6 bases at J, leaving 9 bases unmatched. CDR1 and CDR2 from the germline V gene are SGHVS and FQNEAQ. The CDR3, as DNA: TGTGCCAGCAGCTTAAATCGACTAGCGAACCCCGAGCAGTACTTC. It translates to CASSLNRLANPEQYF. Drawing the rest from reference TRBV7-8 and TRBJ2-7, the complete variable domain is GAGVSQSPRYKVAKRGQDVALRCDPISGHVSLFWYQQALGQGPEFLTYFQNEAQLDKSGLPSDRFFAERPEGSVSTLKIQRTQQEDSAVYLCASSLNRLANPEQYFGPGTRLTVT.

V and J are TRBV27 and TRBJ1-2; 9 nucleotides line up with TRBD1. Germline V gene sequence: CDR1 MNHEY, CDR2 SMNVEV (reference sequence). V lost 6 bases and J lost 4; bases outside the gene matches: 12. The length of the CDR3 is 16 residues. DNA for the CDR3: TGTGCCAGCAGATATACGGCGGGGGACAGGGCCTATGGCTACACCTTC. It encodes CASRYTAGDRAYGYTF.

This clone has only one observation. The chain has TRBV6-1 and TRBJ1-4, with 7 bases that match TRBD1. Germline loops: CDR1 MNHNS, CDR2 SASEGT. The J segment lost 2 bases and the V segment lost 7 bases, leaving 7 bases of the junction unmatched. This CDR3 has 15 residues. In DNA, the CDR3 is TGTGCCAGCATCCCGACAGGGTCTACTAATGAAAAACTGTTTTTT. Its translation: CASIPTGSTNEKLFF.